This TCR beta chain appears in the sequencing data of a study of T-cell reconstitution after alpha-beta-depleted transplantation in children. Unique molecular identifiers were used in preparing the TCRbeta library. TCRdb passed the PCR reads through MiXCR, listing each CDR3 protein once. The table includes about 830,000 distinct CDR3 sequences, around 17% detected once. In the case of this clonotype: What it binds is not known.

Study-level points and caveats: Reportedly, alpha-beta T cells present about two months post-transplant originated from several hundred expanded clones of graft origin. Recipient T cells and thymic progenitors that survived gave rise to the high TCRbeta diversity observed at day 60 in some patients. Newly produced T cells mostly accounted for T-cell counts and diversity one year post-transplant.

Germline V gene sequence: CDR1 SGHRS, CDR2 YFSETQ. The germline V and J ends were trimmed by 0 bases and 9 bases, with 13 bases remaining between them. The length of the CDR3 is 13 residues. The sequencing used PBMCs, mostly from graft donor cells, collected 360 days after TCRalphabeta/CD19-depleted stem cell transplant. The TCR originated in a male patient younger than 18 who had a stem cell transplant for acute lymphoblastic leukemia, so the T cells may come from the graft donor. V is TRBV5-1 and J is TRBJ2-7; maybe TRBD2 (5 bases). The CDR3 nucleotides are TGCGCCAGCAGCTTGGGTACGGGGTTCGCGCAGTACTTC. It translates to CASSLGTGFAQYF.